Below are 14 T cell receptor beta chains sequenced from a single sample in a study of blood T cell repertoires in COVID-19. Repertoires were generated with immunoSEQ multiplex PCR, while TCRdb's copy carries only in-frame clones and drops some. The repertoire holds approximately 50,000 clones, with around three quarters as singletons. The sample was peripheral blood. These receptors came from a man between 65 and 80 years old with acute or convalescent COVID-19.

The chain couples TRBV30 to TRBJ1-2; D is possibly TRBD1 (5 bases). Germline CDR1 and CDR2: GTSNPN and SVGIG (reference sequence). V was clipped by 6 bases and J by 3 bases, with 14 bases between them. This CDR3 region has 13 residues. The chain's CDR3 is CACFQGFYYGYTF. The CDR3, as DNA: TGTGCCTGTTTTCAGGGTTTCTACTATGGCTACACCTTC.

This clone was counted between two and nine times. The V call is TRBV7-2, the J call TRBJ1-3; 11 bases map to TRBD1. With V trimmed by 5 bases and J by 8 bases, 11 bases remained unmatched. This CDR3 spans 16 amino acids. CDR1 is SGHTA, CDR2 FQGNSA, per germline. The CDR3 loop reads CASSAGDRGTADTIYF. CDR3 coding DNA: TGTGCCAGCAGCGCAGGGGACAGGGGGACTGCGGACACCATATATTTT.

The V call is TRBV10-3, the J call TRBJ2-7, with TRBD2 as a possible D gene (5 bases). The V end lost 0 bases, the J end lost 0 bases, and 15 bases lay between the germline ends. CDR1 and CDR2 (germline): ENHRY, SYGVKD. This CDR3 has 17 residues. For the CDR3, the DNA is TGTGCCATCAGTGAGTCGGGTCGATGGGGAGACTCCTACGAGCAGTACTTC. It yields the protein CAISESGRWGDSYEQYF.

The CDR3 here is CSVAAQGSGTGELFF. As DNA, the CDR3 is TGCAGCGTGGCCGCACAGGGGTCCGGCACCGGGGAGCTGTTTTTT. The chain links TRBV29-1 to TRBJ2-2; 7 bases are a match to TRBD1. Germline CDR1 SQVTM, CDR2 ANQGSEA. V was clipped by 6 bases and J by 4 bases; unmatched bases: 11. The CDR3 contains 15 residues.

The J gene is TRBJ1-1, the V gene TRBV12-3 or TRBV12-4; weak D call: TRBD1 (5 bases). Trimming took 6 bases from V and 6 from J, leaving 11 bases between them. CDR3 length: 12 residues. The CDR3 loop reads CASRGRRAEAFF. The DNA of the CDR3 is TGTGCCAGCAGGGGGCGCAGGGCTGAAGCTTTCTTT.

This clone was counted a single time. For the CDR3, the DNA is TGTGCCAGCAGCTTTGGCGGGGACAGGGGGCTCACTGAAGCTTTCTTT. Its protein product is CASSFGGDRGLTEAFF. This sequence joins TRBV11-3 and TRBJ1-1; 12 bases fit TRBD1. CDR1 SGHNT and CDR2 YENEEA come from the germline V gene. The CDR3 spans 16 residues. V lost 3 bases to trimming and J lost 4 bases; unmatched junction nucleotides: 6.

The V and J genes are TRBV29-1 and TRBJ1-2, with 7 positions matching TRBD1. The CDR3 has 12 amino acids. The germline CDR1 and CDR2 sequences are SQVTM and ANQGSEA. CDR3: CSSRDRESGYTF. The CDR3 DNA is TGCAGTTCCAGGGACAGAGAGAGTGGCTACACCTTC.

The rearrangement uses TRBV7-6 and TRBJ2-1; 9 nucleotides match TRBD1. CDR1 SGHVS and CDR2 FNYEAQ come from the germline V gene. The CDR3 contains 15 residues. The V gene end was trimmed by 1 base and the J gene end by 9 bases; junction bases not matched to a gene: 7. CDR3 sequence reads: CASSLGTGVQGEQFF. CDR3 in DNA: TGTGCCAGCAGCTTAGGGACAGGGGTCCAGGGTGAGCAGTTCTTC.

This chain joins TRBV7-9 and TRBJ2-3; 7 nucleotides align to TRBD2. The J segment lost 5 bases and the V segment lost 3 bases, leaving 2 bases of the junction unmatched. Germline V lookup: CDR1 SEHNR, CDR2 FQNEAQ (reference sequence). This CDR3 has 13 amino acids. The CDR3 DNA follows: TGTGCCAGCAGCTTTGGGGAGGGAGATACGCAGTATTTT. It yields the protein CASSFGEGDTQYF.

This rearrangement joins TRBV2 to TRBJ1-5, with 7 bases identical to TRBD1. The CDR3 spans 15 residues. After removal of 6 bases from V and 5 bases from J, the junction contained 10 bases not matched to a gene. Germline CDR1 reads SNHLY; CDR2 reads FYNNEI. Written as DNA, the CDR3 is TGTGCCAGCAGCGGAAATCAGGGGGACTATCAGCCCCAGCATTTT. This gives the protein CASSGNQGDYQPQHF. Full variable domain (outside the CDR3, taken from reference TRBV2 and TRBJ1-5): EPEVTQTPSHQVTQMGQEVILRCVPISNHLYFYWYRQILGQKVEFLVSFYNNEISEKSEIFDDQFSVERPDGSNFTLKIRSTKLEDSAMYFCASSGNQGDYQPQHFGDGTRLSIL.

The rearrangement joins TRBV5-4 to TRBJ2-7, with D maybe TRBD1 (6 bases). V shed 5 bases and J shed 3 bases, with 12 bases lying between them. CDR3 length: 13 residues. Per germline, CDR1 SGHNT and CDR2 YYREEE (reference sequence). This CDR3 is CASSNGGGYEQYF. The CDR3 nucleotides read TGTGCCAGCAGTAATGGGGGCGGCTACGAGCAGTACTTC. The full variable domain, rest sourced from reference TRBV5-4 and TRBJ2-7, is ETGVTQSPTHLIKTRGQQVTLRCSSQSGHNTVSWYQQALGQGPQFIFQYYREEENGRGNFPPRFSGLQFPNYSSELNVNALELDDSALYLCASSNGGGYEQYFGPGTRLTVT.

DNA of the CDR3: TGTGCCAGTAGTATAATGTCAGCGAACACCGGGGAGCTGTTTTTT. This translates into CASSIMSANTGELFF. The rearrangement uses TRBV19 and TRBJ2-2; D ambiguous. With 2 bases removed from V and 0 bases from J, the gap between germline ends came to 7 bases. Germline lookup yields CDR1 LNHDA and CDR2 SQIVND (reference sequence). This CDR3 comprises 15 residues.

This clone was observed a handful of times. The gene calls are TRBV9 and TRBJ1-6; 7 bases map to TRBD1. This CDR3 is built from 13 residues. With V trimmed by 3 bases and J by 7 bases, 1 base remained unmatched. Germline V CDR1 and CDR2: SGDLS, YYNGEE. The CDR3 is CASSEGQNSPLHF. The CDR3 DNA follows: TGTGCCAGCAGCGAGGGACAGAATTCACCCCTCCACTTT.

The chain links TRBV30 to TRBJ1-2; D is uncertain. From germline, CDR1 is GTSNPN and CDR2 SVGIG (reference sequence). V gave up 2 bases and J gave up 8 bases, with 15 bases separating them. CDR3 length: 13 amino acids. The DNA for the CDR3 is TGTGCCTGGAGTCCCCTAGCGGTCCGGGGCTACACCTTC. It is translated as CAWSPLAVRGYTF.